Reported below is one T cell receptor beta chain. Its target is not known. This record belongs to a study of T cells in Graves' hyperthyroidism and ophthalmopathy. Notes on the study in general: Ophthalmopathy was identified by the model a median about seven months ahead of onset.

Diagnostic decisions used clinical symptoms, serum thyroxine and TRAb, thyroid ultrasound and orbital computed tomography. Amplified TCR beta CDR3 regions derived from RNA transcripts. First-round RT-PCR of the TCR CDR3 relied on the HTBI primer set. TCRdb ran MiXCR on the multiplex PCR reads and lists one entry per CDR3 protein. Of more than 550,000 distinct CDR3 sequences detected, 40% to 55% appear once; the ten largest clones hold about 7.7%. The TCR originated in an adult man with Graves' disease, either hyperthyroidism or ophthalmopathy (not recorded which). Sequenced material: peripheral blood or thyroid tissue (not recorded which).

The CDR3 here is CASSLTGTGGLNEKLFF. Written as DNA, the CDR3 is TGTGCCAGCAGCCTGACCGGGACAGGGGGCCTTAATGAAAAACTGTTTTTT. The chain joins TRBV11-1 to TRBJ1-4; TRBD1 agrees at 12 bases. Germline-derived CDR1 and CDR2 are SGHAT and FQDESV (reference sequence). Unmatched junction bases numbered 8, after V lost 5 bases and J lost 4 bases. The CDR3 length is 17 residues.